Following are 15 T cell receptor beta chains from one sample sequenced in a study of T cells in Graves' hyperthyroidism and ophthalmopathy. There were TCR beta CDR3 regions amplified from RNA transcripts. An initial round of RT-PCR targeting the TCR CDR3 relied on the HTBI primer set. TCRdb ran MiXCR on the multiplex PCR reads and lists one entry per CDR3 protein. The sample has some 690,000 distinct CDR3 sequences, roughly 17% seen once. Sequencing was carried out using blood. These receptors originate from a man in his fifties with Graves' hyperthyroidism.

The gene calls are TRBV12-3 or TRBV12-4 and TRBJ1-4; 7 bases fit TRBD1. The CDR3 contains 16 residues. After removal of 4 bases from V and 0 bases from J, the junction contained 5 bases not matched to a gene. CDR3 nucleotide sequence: TGTGCCAGCAGTTACGTCCAGGGGGCAACTAATGAAAAACTGTTTTTT. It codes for CASSYVQGATNEKLFF.

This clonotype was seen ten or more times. CDR3 protein: CASKLAPAVDTQYF. In DNA, the CDR3 is TGTGCCAGCAAATTAGCTCCGGCGGTGGATACGCAGTATTTT. The rearrangement joins TRBV6-2 or TRBV6-3 to TRBJ2-3; no firm D call. The CDR3 is 14 amino acids. V was clipped by 7 bases and J by 6 bases, with 17 bases between them. The germline CDR1 and CDR2 sequences are MNHEY and SVGEGT.

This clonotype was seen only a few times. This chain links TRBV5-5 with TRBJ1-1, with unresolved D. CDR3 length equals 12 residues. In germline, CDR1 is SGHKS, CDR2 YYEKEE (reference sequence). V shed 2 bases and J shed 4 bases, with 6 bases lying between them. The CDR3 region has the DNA TGTGCCAGCAGCTTCGTTGTCACTGAAGCTTTCTTT. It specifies CASSFVVTEAFF.

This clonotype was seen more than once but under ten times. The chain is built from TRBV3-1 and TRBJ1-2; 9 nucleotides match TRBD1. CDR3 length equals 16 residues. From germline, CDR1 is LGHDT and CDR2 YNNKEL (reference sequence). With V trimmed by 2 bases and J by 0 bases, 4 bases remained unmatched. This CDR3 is CASSQYRGLTNYGYTF. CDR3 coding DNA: TGTGCCAGCAGCCAATACAGGGGGCTTACTAACTATGGCTACACCTTC.

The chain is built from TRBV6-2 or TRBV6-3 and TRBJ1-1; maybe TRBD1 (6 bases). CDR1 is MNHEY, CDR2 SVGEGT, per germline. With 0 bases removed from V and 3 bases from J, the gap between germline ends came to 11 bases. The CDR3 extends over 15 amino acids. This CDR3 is CASSYSPKGDTEAFF. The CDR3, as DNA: TGTGCCAGCAGTTACTCGCCCAAGGGGGACACTGAAGCTTTCTTT.

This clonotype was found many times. The CDR3 sequence: CATSGPTGTWNTGELFF. CDR3 sequence (DNA): TGTGCCACCAGTGGTCCGACCGGGACGTGGAACACCGGGGAGCTGTTTTTT. This rearrangement joins TRBV24-1 to TRBJ2-2; D possibly matches TRBD1 or TRBD2 (5 bases each). The CDR3 runs 17 residues. Germline assignment: CDR1 KGHDR and CDR2 SFDVKD. Trimming pared 5 bases from V and 1 base from J, leaving 16 bases between.

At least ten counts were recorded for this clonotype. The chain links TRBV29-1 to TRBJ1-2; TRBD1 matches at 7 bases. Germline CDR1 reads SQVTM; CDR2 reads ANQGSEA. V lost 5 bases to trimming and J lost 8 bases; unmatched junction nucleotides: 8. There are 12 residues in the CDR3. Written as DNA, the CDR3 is TGCAGCGTTTGGACAGGCCATGGAGGCTACACCTTC. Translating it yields CSVWTGHGGYTF.

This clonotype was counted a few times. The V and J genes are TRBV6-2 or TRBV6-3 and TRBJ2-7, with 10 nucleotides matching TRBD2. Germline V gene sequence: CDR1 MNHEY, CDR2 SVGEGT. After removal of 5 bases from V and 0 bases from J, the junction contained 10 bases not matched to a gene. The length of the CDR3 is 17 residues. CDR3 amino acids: CASSRRPGLANSYEQYF. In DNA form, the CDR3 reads TGTGCCAGCAGTAGACGCCCGGGACTAGCGAACTCCTACGAGCAGTACTTC.

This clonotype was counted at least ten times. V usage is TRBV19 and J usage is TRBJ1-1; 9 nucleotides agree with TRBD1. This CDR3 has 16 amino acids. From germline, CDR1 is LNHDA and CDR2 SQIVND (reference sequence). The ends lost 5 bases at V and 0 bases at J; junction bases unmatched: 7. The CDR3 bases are TGTGCCAGTAGTCTTCGGACAGGGGACCTGAACACTGAAGCTTTCTTT. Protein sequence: CASSLRTGDLNTEAFF.

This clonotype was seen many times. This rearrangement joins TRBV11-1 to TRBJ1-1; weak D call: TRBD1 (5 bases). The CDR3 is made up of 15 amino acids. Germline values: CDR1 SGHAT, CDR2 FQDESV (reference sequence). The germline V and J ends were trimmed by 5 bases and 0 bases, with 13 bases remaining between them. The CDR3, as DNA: TGTGCCAGCAGCCCAGAGGGGCAGTTGAACACTGAAGCTTTCTTT. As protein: CASSPEGQLNTEAFF.

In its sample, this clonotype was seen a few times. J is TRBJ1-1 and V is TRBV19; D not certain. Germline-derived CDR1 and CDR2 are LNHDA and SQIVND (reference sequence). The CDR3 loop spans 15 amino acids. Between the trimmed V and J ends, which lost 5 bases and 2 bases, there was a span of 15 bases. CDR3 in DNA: TGTGCCAGTAGTGATGAGAGACAATTAAACACTGAAGCTTTCTTT. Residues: CASSDERQLNTEAFF. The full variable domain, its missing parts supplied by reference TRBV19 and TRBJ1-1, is DGGITQSPKYLFRKEGQNVTLSCEQNLNHDAMYWYRQDPGQGLRLIYYSQIVNDFQKGDIAEGYSVSREKKESFPLTVTSAQKNPTAFYLCASSDERQLNTEAFFGQGTRLTVV.

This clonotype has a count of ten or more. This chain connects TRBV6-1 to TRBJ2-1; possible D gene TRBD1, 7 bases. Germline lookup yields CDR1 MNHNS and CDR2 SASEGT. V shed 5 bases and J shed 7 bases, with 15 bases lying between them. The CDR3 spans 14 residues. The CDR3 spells CASSYPAGGNEQFF. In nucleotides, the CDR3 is TGTGCCAGCAGTTATCCCGCAGGGGGGAATGAGCAGTTCTTC.

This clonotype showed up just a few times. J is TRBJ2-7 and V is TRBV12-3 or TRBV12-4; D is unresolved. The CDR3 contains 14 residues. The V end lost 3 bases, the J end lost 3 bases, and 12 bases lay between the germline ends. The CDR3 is CASSFTEDLYEQYF. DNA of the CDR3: TGTGCCAGCAGTTTCACGGAAGACCTCTACGAGCAGTACTTC.

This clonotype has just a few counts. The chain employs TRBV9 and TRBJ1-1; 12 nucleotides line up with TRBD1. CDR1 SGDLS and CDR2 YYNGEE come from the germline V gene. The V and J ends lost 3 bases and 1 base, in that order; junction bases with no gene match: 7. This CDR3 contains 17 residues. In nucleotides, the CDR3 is TGTGCCAGCAGCGACGGGACAGGGGGCCATCCGAACACTGAAGCTTTCTTT. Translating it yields CASSDGTGGHPNTEAFF.

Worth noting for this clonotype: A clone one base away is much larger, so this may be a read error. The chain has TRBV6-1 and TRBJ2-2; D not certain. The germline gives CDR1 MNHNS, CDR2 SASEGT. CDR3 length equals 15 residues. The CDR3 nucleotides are TGTACCAGCAAAGTAAACAGCGTAACGACCGGGGAGCTGTTTTTT. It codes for CTSKVNSVTTGELFF.